The clone carrying this T cell receptor (beta chain) turned up a few times. The antigen is undetermined. As the library was built, unique molecular identifiers were attached to individual cDNA molecules. TCRdb re-called the RACE reads through MiXCR, storing one row per CDR3 protein. This table holds roughly 260,000 distinct CDR3 sequences, 7.5% to 9% found once. This record belongs to a study of human T cells and chemical hapten exposure. The wider study: During the approximately 24-week study period, patients had diphenylcyclopropenone applied to the scalp every week.

General study points: Expanded TCRs showed more large CDR3 clusters than pre-sensitization or healthy control sets.

Time point denoted: pre-sensitization, week 0. Treatment reported: therapeutic diphenylcyclopropenone sensitization with weekly scalp DPC. The source material was whole blood, sampled in connection with sensitization to the hapten diphenylcyclopropenone (DPC). This TCR was recovered from a woman aged 40-49 years with alopecia areata. Some clones in this sample may be carry-over from other donors' samples.

For the CDR3, the DNA is TGTGCCAGCAGCTATAGGACTAGCGGGAGTATTTACGAGCAGTACTTC. This translates into CASSYRTSGSIYEQYF. This chain connects TRBV13 to TRBJ2-7; 13 bases line up with TRBD2. The CDR3 has 16 amino acids. Germline CDR1 is PRHDT and CDR2 is FYEKMQ (reference sequence). The V gene end was trimmed by 4 bases and the J gene end by 4 bases; junction bases not matched to a gene: 7.